This T cell receptor (beta chain) was captured in a study of cytomegalovirus exposure and HLA in healthy donors (dated by TCRdb to 2017 to 2019). Background for the entire study: In an earlier analysis of approximately 500 of the donors, about 260 Gb of sequence data and 117 million unique TCR beta sequences from 150 million to 200 million T cells were reported. About five DR-DQ haplotypes were treated as single units for association and clustering because of strong linkage in the cohort. A later analysis re-analyzed previously published TCR beta repertoires from 600 to 850 donors and added high-resolution HLA genotyping to study TCR occurrence patterns. To predict cytomegalovirus infection status, the study combined high-throughput TCR immunosequencing, statistical association of individual TCRs with disease status, and machine learning. Donor age, sex, ethnicity and CMV serostatus were compiled together with the repertoire data. In an earlier analysis of about 590 of the donors, high-throughput TCR beta sequencing was used to judge whether each TCR beta V gene segment behaved as functional or pseudogenic. The genetic ancestry cluster associated with self-reported Caucasian donors included 81% of the roughly 390 genotyped donors. The study was designed to test whether signatures of past pathogen exposure could be identified by cataloging public T cell receptors. Besides the first cohort of under 700 subjects, a separate validation cohort made up of 120 different subjects was used. The study profiled the T cell repertoires of 500 to 800 subjects by immunosequencing and related them to cytomegalovirus serostatus. Typing coverage varied by locus: roughly 620-640 donors for A, B, C, DRB1 and DQB1; 522 for DQA1; more than 600 for DPA1; approximately 490 for DPB1. HLA typing covered class I and class II loci at four-digit resolution. Every repertoire in the discovery cohort had been generated on one and the same sequencing platform. A later genetic analysis took genome-wide SNP genotypes for about 55% of the roughly 670 donors and used that subset as a discovery cohort. The later analysis used no new phenotypic data to find candidate immune exposures, relying instead on TCR beta sequences and their occurrence across donors. Roughly 300 gigabases of sequencing data and about 92 million unique TCR sequences made up an early release that covered approximately 620 HLA-typed donors. Across approximately 400 genotyped donors of the cohort, an average of approximately 200,000 unique TCR beta nucleotide sequences per donor were sequenced, and approximately 17% of those sequences were non-productive. The study at large found these results: The cohort was sequenced for TCR beta chains only, and without alpha or paired-chain data the features that could be detected were limited. In both the original and validation cohorts, the classifier was reported to diagnose cytomegalovirus status with high specificity and sensitivity. It was suggested by the authors that the approach could potentially be generalized to other disease states and immunological phenotypes. A further reported finding was that TCR beta sequences accurately predicted the HLA-A and HLA-B alleles for most subjects in the first cohort. Because some donors lacked HLA typing at each locus, the association tests relied only on the typed subset. A later genetic analysis reported fewer N-insertions in productive TCRs among donors in an Asian-associated ancestry cluster than the approximately 700-donor mean. The study listed approximately 160 TCR beta chains as associated with cytomegalovirus. Immune exposure information for the cohort was limited to CMV serostatus. In a later analysis, 15,000 to 20,000 TCR beta sequences were associated with specific HLA alleles at a false discovery rate of 0.05. In a later analysis, the rate of TCR association differed among HLA loci, with DRB1 alleles having the most associated TCRs and HLA-C alleles having the fewest. A later analysis found that most CMV-associated TCR beta chains appeared HLA-restricted, with HLA associations seemingly driven largely by CMV exposure. Correlated functional status among segregating V segments might be attributable to linkage disequilibrium, but an unknown experimental factor could not be ruled out. Compared with equally common non-associated chains, HLA-associated TCR beta chains in a later analysis were more clonally expanded and had lower generation probabilities. Roughly uniform sequencing depth across donors was assumed in presence/absence analyses, although this assumption may not hold. Most TCR sequences were observed very rarely across donors, whereas some public TCRs were present in many individuals. In vitro tests confirmed that a few of the cytomegalovirus-associated TCR beta chains recognize cytomegalovirus antigens. The 87-base-pair reads could not distinguish some IMGT-functional V segments, including TRBV6-2 and TRBV6-3, so those segments were excluded. An earlier analysis of around 600 of the donors showed that most TCR beta V segments appeared in productive rearrangements either about 90% or about 30% of the time, which broadly matched IMGT annotations. A group of highly shared sequence variants was considered likely to be a technical artifact of the sequencing pipeline. Strong co-occurrence of HLA alleles, especially DR and DQ, made assigning TCR associations to individual alleles difficult. In a later genetic analysis, a missense DCLRE1C variant was associated with V-gene and J-gene trimming of TCR beta chains, and the association was replicated in an independent cohort. In a later analysis, several top co-occurrence clusters were reported to appear linked to parvovirus B19, influenza, CMV and Epstein-Barr virus. The earlier analysis of some 560 of the donors excluded approximately 17 rarely observed V segments, including chromosome 9 orphons, because counts were too low.

In the case of this clone: Its antigen has not been determined.

Reading the germline V gene gives CDR1 SGDLS and CDR2 YYNGEE. Trimming at the junction amounts to 2 bases on V and 7 bases on J, and the germline ends lie 10 bases apart. The CDR3 measures 13 amino acids from cysteine to phenylalanine. The retained sequence is limited to the CDR3, 39 bases, with the frame set at the first base. The library was built by means of the immunoSEQ multiplex PCR assay. The multiplex PCR relied on a mix of 60 forward primers for TCR Vbeta segments and 13 reverse primers for TCR Jbeta segments. The CDR3 region of rearranged TCR beta genes was amplified from genomic DNA with a multiplex PCR assay. The Illumina HiSeq System was used to sequence the amplified TCR beta libraries as 87-base-pair reads. The authors' analysis ran thus. A later analysis counted about 76 million unique TCR beta chains across the 600 to 850 repertoires, and some 11 million of these chains were shared by at least two donors. Raw reads were error-corrected and collapsed into unique sequences by a nearest-neighbor algorithm in which closely related sequences were merged to remove PCR and sequencing errors. To assign V, D and J gene segments, CDR3 sequences were aligned to IMGT reference sequences. Each retained sequence needed at least a six-nucleotide match to both a V gene segment and a J gene segment. A rearrangement was called productive if the CDR3 had no stop codons and remained in frame with V and J, and every other rearrangement was called non-productive. Following IMGT convention, CDR3 was defined as the stretch from the second conserved V-encoded cysteine up to the conserved J-encoded phenylalanine. Sequences without an unambiguous match to a single V gene segment were excluded from the earlier analysis of 500 to 700 of the donors. An earlier analysis of several hundred of the donors called V segments functional above 56.7% productive rearrangements and segregating when the between-donor standard deviation exceeded 5%. To diagnose cytomegalovirus status from the catalog of TCR beta chain sequences, a statistical classification framework was built. In a later analysis, V and J genes were assigned by comparing TCR nucleotide sequences against IMGT/GENE-DB human TR gene sequences. In a later analysis, CDR3 sequences and most-parsimonious VDJ recombination scenarios were assigned using the TCRdist pipeline. In a later analysis, every TCR beta chain was defined by the combination of its CDR3 amino acid sequence and its V-gene family, and reads without a unique V-gene family were dropped. A later analysis removed 592 highly shared, low-generation-probability nucleotide sequences to deal with suspected cross-contamination and a sequencing artifact. A later analysis calculated a clonal expansion index for each public chain from normalized within-repertoire ranks of inferred template counts. In a later analysis, generation probabilities were computed using a VDJ recombination model fitted to out-of-frame rearrangements, and the results were checked against IGoR. In a later analysis, hypergeometric tests were used to score TCR-TCR, TCR-HLA and TCR-CMV co-occurrence, with a repertoire-size bias correction applied to TCR pairs. To estimate false discovery rates, a later analysis permuted the HLA or CMV assignments 20 times. In a later analysis, co-occurring TCRs were grouped with DBSCAN, and TCRdist sequence similarity was added when clustering was performed within HLA-allele-positive subsets. Co-occurrence clustering excluded repertoires with fewer than 30,000 or more than 120,000 public chains, plus five with anomalous nucleotide sharing. In its TCRdb copy, this immuneACCESS table keeps in-frame sequences only and misses some clones. Where compared with another copy, unresolved V genes explain less than half of these, and the others have no known cause. The V and J calls and the clone size are those of that table, but D and trimming were determined from the DNA. This sample's table lists around 140,000 clones. About 1.6% of the sample goes to the ten largest clones.

The cohort consisted of hundreds of healthy bone marrow donors. At the time of sampling, every cohort member was nominally healthy, though immune exposures that went unrecorded were likely present. The donor was CMV seronegative and belonged to the group of 350 or so seronegative cohort members. A peripheral blood sample was provided by each donor, and peripheral blood mononuclear cells were used for TCR beta sequencing. Genomic DNA was extracted from the blood cell samples with the Qiagen DNeasy Blood Extraction Kit. This clonotype originated in a woman between 50 and 59 years old in good health and CMV-seronegative. The specimen was PBMCs. The chain uses TRBV9 and TRBJ2-4; the D gene is possibly TRBD1, with 5 bases matching. The DNA sequence is given as TGTGCCAGCAGCGTGGGGCCGGCGAACATTCAGTACTTC. It translates as CASSVGPANIQYF. With all but the CDR3 taken from the reference TRBV9 and TRBJ2-4 genes, the full variable domain is: DSGVTQTPKHLITATGQRVTLRCSPRSGDLSVYWYQQSLDQGLQFLIQYYNGEERAKGNILERFSAQQFPDLHSELNLSSLELGDSALYFCASSVGPANIQYFGAGTRLSVL.